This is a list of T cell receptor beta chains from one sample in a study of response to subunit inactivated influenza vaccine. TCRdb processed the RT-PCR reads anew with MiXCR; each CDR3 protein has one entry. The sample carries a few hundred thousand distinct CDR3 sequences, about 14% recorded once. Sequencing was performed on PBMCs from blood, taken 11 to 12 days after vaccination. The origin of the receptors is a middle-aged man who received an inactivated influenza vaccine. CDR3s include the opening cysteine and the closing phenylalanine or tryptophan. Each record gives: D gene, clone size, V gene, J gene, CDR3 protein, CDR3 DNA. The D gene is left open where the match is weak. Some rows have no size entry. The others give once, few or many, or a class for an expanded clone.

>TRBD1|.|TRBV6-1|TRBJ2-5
CAGGSKTGGLETQYF
TGTGCCGGGGGGTCAAAGACAGGGGGCTTGGAGACCCAGTACTTC
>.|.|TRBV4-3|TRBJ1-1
CASTTQMGLGTEAFF
TGCGCCAGCACGACCCAAATGGGGTTGGGCACTGAAGCTTTCTTT
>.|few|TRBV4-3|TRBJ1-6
CASSQDRFNSPLHF
TGCGCCAGCAGCCAGGACAGATTTAATTCACCCCTCCACTTT
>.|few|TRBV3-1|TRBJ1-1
CASSPTNLRDTEAFF
TGTGCCAGCAGCCCCACTAACCTCCGGGACACTGAAGCTTTCTTT
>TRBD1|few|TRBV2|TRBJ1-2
CASSEGDRGLHGYTF
TGTGCCAGCAGTGAAGGGGACAGGGGACTCCATGGCTACACCTTC
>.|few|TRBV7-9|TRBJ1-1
CASSLVYQGRGGTEAFF
TGTGCCAGCAGCTTAGTTTATCAGGGGCGTGGGGGCACTGAAGCTTTCTTT
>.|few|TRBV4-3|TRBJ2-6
CASSQDHTSSGANVLTF
TGCGCCAGCAGCCAAGATCACACGAGTTCTGGGGCCAACGTCCTGACTTTC
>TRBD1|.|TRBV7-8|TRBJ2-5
CASSGTVGQETQYF
TGTGCCAGCTCAGGGACAGTAGGACAAGAGACCCAGTACTTC
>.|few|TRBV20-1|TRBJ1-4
CSARPPGPHNEKLFF
TGCAGTGCTAGACCACCGGGACCGCATAATGAAAAACTGTTTTTT
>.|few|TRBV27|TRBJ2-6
CASSLLPLGANVLTF
TGTGCCAGCAGTTTATTGCCCCTGGGGGCCAACGTCCTGACTTTC
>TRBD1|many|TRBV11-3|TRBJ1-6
CASSQYNRGQDYNSPLHF
TGTGCCAGCAGCCAATATAATCGCGGACAGGACTATAATTCACCCCTCCACTTT
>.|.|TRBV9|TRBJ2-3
CASSSPSDTQYF
TGTGCCAGCAGCTCCCCCTCAGATACGCAGTATTTT
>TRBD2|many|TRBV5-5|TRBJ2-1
CASTGTSGVSYNEQFF
TGTGCCAGCACTGGGACTAGCGGGGTTTCCTACAATGAGCAGTTCTTC
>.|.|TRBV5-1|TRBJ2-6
CASSWGREGANVLTF
TGCGCCAGCAGCTGGGGGCGCGAGGGGGCCAACGTCCTGACTTTC
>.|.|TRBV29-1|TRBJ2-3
CSVEDLLGPSDTQYF
TGCAGCGTTGAAGATCTTCTGGGTCCGTCAGATACGCAGTATTTT
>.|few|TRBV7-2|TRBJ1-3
CASSLSGGRNTIYF
TGTGCCAGCAGCTTATCGGGAGGGAGAAACACCATATATTTT
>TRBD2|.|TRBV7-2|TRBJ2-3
CASRETSGGRDTQYF
TGTGCCAGCAGGGAAACTAGCGGGGGCCGAGATACGCAGTATTTT
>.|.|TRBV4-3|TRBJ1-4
CASSQRTPHSSATNEKLFF
TGCGCCAGCAGCCAACGGACGCCCCACTCCTCTGCAACTAATGAAAAACTGTTTTTT
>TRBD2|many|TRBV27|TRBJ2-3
CASSSGLAGPTDTQYF
TGTGCCAGCAGTTCGGGACTAGCGGGACCCACAGATACGCAGTATTTT
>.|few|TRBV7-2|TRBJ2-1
CASSLDSLGEQFF
TGTGCCAGCAGCCTGGACTCCCTGGGTGAGCAGTTCTTC
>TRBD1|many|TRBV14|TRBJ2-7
CASSQGQGSPHEQYF
TGTGCCAGCAGCCAAGGACAGGGGTCCCCCCACGAGCAGTACTTC
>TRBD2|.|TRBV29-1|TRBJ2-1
CSVRPLAGGPNEQFF
TGCAGCGTCCGCCCCCTAGCGGGGGGGCCGAATGAGCAGTTCTTC
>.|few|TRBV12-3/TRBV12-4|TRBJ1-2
CASSLTGVGLYGYTF
TGTGCCAGCAGTTTAACCGGGGTCGGCCTCTATGGCTACACCTTC
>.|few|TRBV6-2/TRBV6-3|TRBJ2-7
CASKTDSKYEQYF
TGTGCCAGCAAAACGGACAGCAAATACGAGCAGTACTTC
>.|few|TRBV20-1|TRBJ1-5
CSARGGRDQPQHF
TGCAGTGCCCGGGGAGGCCGGGATCAGCCCCAGCATTTT
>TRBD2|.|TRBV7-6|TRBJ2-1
CASRKGGGAYNEQFF
TGTGCCAGCAGGAAAGGCGGGGGGGCTTACAATGAGCAGTTCTTC
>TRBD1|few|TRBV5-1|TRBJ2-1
CASISGTGGLEQFF
TGCGCCAGCATCTCGGGGACAGGGGGCCTTGAGCAGTTCTTC
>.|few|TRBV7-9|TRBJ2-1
CASSPRDLPTNEQFF
TGTGCCAGCAGCCCCCGGGACTTACCGACCAATGAGCAGTTCTTC
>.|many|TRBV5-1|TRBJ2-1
CASSLNGGRPWEQFF
TGCGCCAGCAGCTTGAACGGGGGGCGGCCTTGGGAGCAGTTCTTC
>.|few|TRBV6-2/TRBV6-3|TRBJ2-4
CASSYSGSHIQYF
TGTGCCAGCAGTTACTCAGGGTCCCACATTCAGTACTTC
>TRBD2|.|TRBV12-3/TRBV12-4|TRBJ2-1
CASGSSGGVSYNEQFF
TGTGCCAGCGGCTCTAGCGGGGGCGTCTCCTACAATGAGCAGTTCTTC
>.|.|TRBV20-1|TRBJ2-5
CSARDGTGFQETQYF
TGCAGTGCTAGAGATGGGACGGGATTTCAAGAGACCCAGTACTTC
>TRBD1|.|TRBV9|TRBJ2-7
CASSVGTGMYEQYF
TGTGCCAGCAGCGTAGGGACAGGGATGTACGAGCAGTACTTC
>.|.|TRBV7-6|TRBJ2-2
CASSSGPATGELFF
TGTGCCAGCAGCTCAGGACCCGCCACCGGGGAGCTGTTTTTT
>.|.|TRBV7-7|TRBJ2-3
CASSLQGFPDTQYF
TGTGCTAGCAGCTTGCAGGGATTCCCAGATACGCAGTATTTT
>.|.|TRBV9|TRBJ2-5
CASSVSVGQAQETQYF
TGTGCCAGCAGCGTGAGTGTTGGTCAGGCCCAAGAGACCCAGTACTTC
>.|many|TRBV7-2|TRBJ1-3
CASSPWTTGNTIYF
TGTGCCAGCAGCCCGTGGACAACGGGAAACACCATATATTTT